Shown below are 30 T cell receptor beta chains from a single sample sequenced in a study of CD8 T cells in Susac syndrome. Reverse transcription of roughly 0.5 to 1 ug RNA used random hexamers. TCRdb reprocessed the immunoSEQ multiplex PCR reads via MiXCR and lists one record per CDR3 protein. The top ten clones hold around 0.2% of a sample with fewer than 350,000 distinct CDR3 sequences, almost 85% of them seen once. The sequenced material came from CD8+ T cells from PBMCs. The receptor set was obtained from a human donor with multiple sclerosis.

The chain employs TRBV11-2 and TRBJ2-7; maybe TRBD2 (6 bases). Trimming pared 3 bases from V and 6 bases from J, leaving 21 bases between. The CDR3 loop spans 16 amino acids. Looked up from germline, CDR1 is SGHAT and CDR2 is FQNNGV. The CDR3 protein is CASSFYSPGGVGEQYF. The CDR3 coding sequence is TGTGCCAGCAGCTTTTATTCTCCCGGCGGGGTCGGCGAGCAGTACTTC. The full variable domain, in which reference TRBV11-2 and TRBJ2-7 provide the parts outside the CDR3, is EAGVAQSPRYKIIEKRQSVAFWCNPISGHATLYWYQQILGQGPKLLIQFQNNGVVDDSQLPKDRFSAERLKGVDSTLKIQPAKLEDSAVYLCASSFYSPGGVGEQYFGPGTRLTVT.

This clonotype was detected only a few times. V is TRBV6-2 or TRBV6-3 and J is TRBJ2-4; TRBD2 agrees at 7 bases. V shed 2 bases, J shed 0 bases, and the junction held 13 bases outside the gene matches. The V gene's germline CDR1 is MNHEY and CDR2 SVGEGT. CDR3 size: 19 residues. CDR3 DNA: TGTGCCAGCAGTTACCCTCTAGCGGTAGGGGCCTTAGCCAAAAACATTCAGTACTTC. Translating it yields CASSYPLAVGALAKNIQYF.

CDR3 coding DNA: TGTGCCACCAGCGAACGGCCTAGCGGGTACGAGCAGTACTTC. Residues: CATSERPSGYEQYF. The chain uses TRBV15 and TRBJ2-7; TRBD2 matches 8 bases. The CDR3 is made up of 14 amino acids. With 5 bases clipped from V and 4 bases from J, the junction kept 7 bases outside the gene matches. In germline, CDR1 is LNHNV, CDR2 YYDKDF (reference sequence).

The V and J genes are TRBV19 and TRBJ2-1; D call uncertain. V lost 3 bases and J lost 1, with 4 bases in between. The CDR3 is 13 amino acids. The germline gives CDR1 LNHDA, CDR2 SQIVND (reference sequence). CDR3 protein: CASSIGSYNEQFF. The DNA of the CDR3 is TGTGCCAGTAGTATTGGATCCTACAATGAGCAGTTCTTC.

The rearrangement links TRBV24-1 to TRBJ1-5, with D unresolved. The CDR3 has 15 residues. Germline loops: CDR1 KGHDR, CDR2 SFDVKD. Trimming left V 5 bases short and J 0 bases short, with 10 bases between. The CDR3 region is CATSGGVYSNQPQHF. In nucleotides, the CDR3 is TGTGCCACCAGTGGGGGAGTCTATAGCAATCAGCCCCAGCATTTT.

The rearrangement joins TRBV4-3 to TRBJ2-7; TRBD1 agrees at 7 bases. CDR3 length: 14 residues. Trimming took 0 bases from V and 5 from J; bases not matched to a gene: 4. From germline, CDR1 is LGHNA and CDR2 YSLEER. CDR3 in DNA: TGCGCCAGCAGCCAAGAAACAGGGGTAAACGAGCAGTACTTC. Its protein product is CASSQETGVNEQYF.

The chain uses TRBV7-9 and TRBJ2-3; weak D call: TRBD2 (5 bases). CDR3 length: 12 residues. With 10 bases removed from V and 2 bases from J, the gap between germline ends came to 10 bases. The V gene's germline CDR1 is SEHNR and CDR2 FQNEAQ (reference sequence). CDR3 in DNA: TGTGCCACAGCGGAAGCCACAGATACGCAGTATTTT. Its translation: CATAEATDTQYF.

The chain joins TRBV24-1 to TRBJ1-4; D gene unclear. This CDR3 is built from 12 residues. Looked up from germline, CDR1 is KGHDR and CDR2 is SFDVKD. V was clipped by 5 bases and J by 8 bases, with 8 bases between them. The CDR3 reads CATSALGEKLFF. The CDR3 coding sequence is TGTGCCACCAGTGCTCTAGGCGAAAAACTGTTTTTT.

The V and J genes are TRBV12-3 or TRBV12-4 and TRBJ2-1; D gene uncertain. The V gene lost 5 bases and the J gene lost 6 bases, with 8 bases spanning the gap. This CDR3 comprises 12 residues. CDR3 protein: CASSDLINEQFF. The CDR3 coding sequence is TGTGCCAGCAGTGATTTGATCAATGAGCAGTTCTTC.

The CDR3 DNA follows: TGTGCCAGCAGCTTGGGAGCGGGAGTCTTCTACGAGCAGTACTTC. This gives the protein CASSLGAGVFYEQYF. This chain joins TRBV7-9 and TRBJ2-7, with 8 bases aligning to TRBD2. The CDR3 has 15 amino acids. CDR1 and CDR2 from the germline V gene are SEHNR and FQNEAQ (reference sequence). V lost 3 bases, J lost 3 bases, and 7 bases stayed unmatched.

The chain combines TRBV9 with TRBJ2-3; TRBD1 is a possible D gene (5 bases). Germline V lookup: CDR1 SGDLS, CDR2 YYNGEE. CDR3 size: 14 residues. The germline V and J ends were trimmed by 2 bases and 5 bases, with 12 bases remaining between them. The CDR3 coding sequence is TGTGCCAGCAGCGTGACAGACGAACGAGATACGCAGTATTTT. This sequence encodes CASSVTDERDTQYF.

The CDR3 is CAISESKGLAGDSPLHF. The CDR3 DNA is TGTGCCATCAGTGAGTCGAAAGGCCTCGCGGGGGATTCACCCCTCCACTTT. The rearrangement uses TRBV10-3 and TRBJ1-6; D is possibly TRBD1 (5 bases). The germline V gene encodes CDR1 ENHRY and CDR2 SYGVKD. There are 17 residues in the CDR3. V was clipped by 0 bases and J by 8 bases, with 17 bases between them.

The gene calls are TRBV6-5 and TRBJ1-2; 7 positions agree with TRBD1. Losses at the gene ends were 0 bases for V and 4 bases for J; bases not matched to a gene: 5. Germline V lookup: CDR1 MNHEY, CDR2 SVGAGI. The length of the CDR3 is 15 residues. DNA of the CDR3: TGTGCCAGCAGTTACTCGGGGTCAGGGGGCTATGGCTACACCTTC. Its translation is CASSYSGSGGYGYTF.

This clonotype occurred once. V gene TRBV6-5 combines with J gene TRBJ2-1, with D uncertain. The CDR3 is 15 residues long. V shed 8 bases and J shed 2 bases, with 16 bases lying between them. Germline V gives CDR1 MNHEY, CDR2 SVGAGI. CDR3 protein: CASGYWHHPYNEQFF. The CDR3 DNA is TGTGCCAGCGGCTATTGGCACCACCCCTACAATGAGCAGTTCTTC.

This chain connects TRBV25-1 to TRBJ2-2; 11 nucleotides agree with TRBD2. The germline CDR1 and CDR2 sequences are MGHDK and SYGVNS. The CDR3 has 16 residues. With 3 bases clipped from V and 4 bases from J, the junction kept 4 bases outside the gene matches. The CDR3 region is CASSDPSGGITGELFF. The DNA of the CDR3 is TGTGCCAGCAGTGACCCTAGCGGGGGGATCACCGGGGAGCTGTTTTTT.

The CDR3 DNA is TGCAGCGTTGTGGGGGAAGGCAAAAAACTGTTTTTT. Protein: CSVVGEGKKLFF. The chain carries TRBV29-1 and TRBJ1-4; D might be TRBD1 (5 bases). The germline gives CDR1 SQVTM, CDR2 ANQGSEA. V lost 4 bases and J 9 bases, leaving 12 bases between the germline ends. The CDR3 runs to 12 residues.

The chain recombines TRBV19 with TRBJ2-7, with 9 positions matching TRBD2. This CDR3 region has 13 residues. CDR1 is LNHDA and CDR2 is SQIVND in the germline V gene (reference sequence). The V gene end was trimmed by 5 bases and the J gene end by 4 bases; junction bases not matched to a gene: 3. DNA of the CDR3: TGTGCCAGTAGTGCGGGAGGGGTTTACGAGCAGTACTTC. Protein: CASSAGGVYEQYF. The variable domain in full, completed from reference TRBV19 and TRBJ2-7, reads DGGITQSPKYLFRKEGQNVTLSCEQNLNHDAMYWYRQDPGQGLRLIYYSQIVNDFQKGDIAEGYSVSREKKESFPLTVTSAQKNPTAFYLCASSAGGVYEQYFGPGTRLTVT.

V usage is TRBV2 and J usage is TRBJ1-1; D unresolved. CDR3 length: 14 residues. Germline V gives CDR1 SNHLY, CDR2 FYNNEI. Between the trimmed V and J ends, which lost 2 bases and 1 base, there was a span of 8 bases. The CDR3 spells CASSEKGSNTEAFF. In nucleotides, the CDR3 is TGTGCCAGCAGTGAAAAGGGTTCGAACACTGAAGCTTTCTTT. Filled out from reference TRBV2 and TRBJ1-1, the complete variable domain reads EPEVTQTPSHQVTQMGQEVILRCVPISNHLYFYWYRQILGQKVEFLVSFYNNEISEKSEIFDDQFSVERPDGSNFTLKIRSTKLEDSAMYFCASSEKGSNTEAFFGQGTRLTVV.

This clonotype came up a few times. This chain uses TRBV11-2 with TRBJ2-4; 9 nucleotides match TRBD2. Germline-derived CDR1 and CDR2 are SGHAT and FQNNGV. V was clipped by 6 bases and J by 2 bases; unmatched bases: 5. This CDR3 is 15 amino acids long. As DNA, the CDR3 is TGTGCCAGCAGAGGCGGGAGGGACCCCAAAAACATTCAGTACTTC. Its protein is CASRGGRDPKNIQYF.

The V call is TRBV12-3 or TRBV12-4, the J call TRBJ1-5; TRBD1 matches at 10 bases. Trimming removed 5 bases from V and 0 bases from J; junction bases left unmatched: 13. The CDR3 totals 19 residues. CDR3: CASSNNAGTGVYSNQPQHF. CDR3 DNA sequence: TGTGCCAGCAGTAATAACGCCGGGACAGGGGTTTATAGCAATCAGCCCCAGCATTTT.

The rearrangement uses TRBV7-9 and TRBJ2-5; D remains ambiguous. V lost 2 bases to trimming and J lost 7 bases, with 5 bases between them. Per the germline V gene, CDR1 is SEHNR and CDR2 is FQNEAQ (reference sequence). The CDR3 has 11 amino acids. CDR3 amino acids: CASSLFGTQYF. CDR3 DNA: TGTGCCAGCAGCTTATTTGGGACCCAGTACTTC.

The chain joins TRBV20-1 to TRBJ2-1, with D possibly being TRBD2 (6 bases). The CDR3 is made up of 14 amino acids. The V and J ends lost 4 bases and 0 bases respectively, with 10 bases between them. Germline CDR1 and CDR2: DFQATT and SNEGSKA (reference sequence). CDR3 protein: CSAKDYLSYNEQFF. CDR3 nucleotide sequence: TGCAGTGCTAAGGACTACCTCTCCTACAATGAGCAGTTCTTC.

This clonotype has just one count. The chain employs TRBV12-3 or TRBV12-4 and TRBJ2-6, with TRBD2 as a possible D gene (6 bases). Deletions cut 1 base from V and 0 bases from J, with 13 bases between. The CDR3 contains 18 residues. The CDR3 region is CASSLGRDSDSGANVLTF. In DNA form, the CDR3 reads TGTGCCAGCAGTTTAGGCCGGGACTCCGACTCTGGGGCCAACGTCCTGACTTTC.

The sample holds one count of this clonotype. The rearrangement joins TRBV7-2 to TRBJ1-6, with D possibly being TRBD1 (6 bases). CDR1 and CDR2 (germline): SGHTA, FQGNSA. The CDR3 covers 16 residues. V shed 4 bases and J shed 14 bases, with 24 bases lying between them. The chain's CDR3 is CASSSTGLKWPSALHF. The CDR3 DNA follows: TGTGCCAGCAGCTCGACAGGACTGAAATGGCCCTCAGCCCTCCACTTT.

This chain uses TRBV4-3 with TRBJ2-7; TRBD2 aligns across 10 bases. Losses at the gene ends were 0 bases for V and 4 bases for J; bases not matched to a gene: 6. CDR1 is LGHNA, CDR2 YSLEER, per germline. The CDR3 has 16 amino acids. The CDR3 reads CASSQEASGSGYEQYF. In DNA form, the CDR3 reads TGCGCCAGCAGCCAAGAAGCTAGCGGGAGCGGGTACGAGCAGTACTTC.

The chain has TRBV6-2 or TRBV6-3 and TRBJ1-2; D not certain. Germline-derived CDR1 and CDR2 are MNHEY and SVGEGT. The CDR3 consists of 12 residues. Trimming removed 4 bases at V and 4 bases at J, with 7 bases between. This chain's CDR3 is CASSSGPYGYTF. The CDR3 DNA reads TGTGCCAGCAGTTCCGGTCCCTATGGCTACACCTTC.

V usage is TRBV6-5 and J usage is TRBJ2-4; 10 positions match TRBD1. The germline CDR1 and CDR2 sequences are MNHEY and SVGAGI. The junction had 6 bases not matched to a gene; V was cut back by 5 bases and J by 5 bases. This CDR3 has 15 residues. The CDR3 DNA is TGTGCCAGCAGTCCGGGGACAGGGGCTCAAAACATTCAGTACTTC. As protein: CASSPGTGAQNIQYF.

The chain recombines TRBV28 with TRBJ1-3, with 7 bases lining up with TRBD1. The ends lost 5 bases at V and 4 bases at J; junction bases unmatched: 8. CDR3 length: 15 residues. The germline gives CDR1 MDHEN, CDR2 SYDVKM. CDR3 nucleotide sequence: TGTGCCAGCAGTCTAACAGGGGTTGGAGGAAACACCATATATTTT. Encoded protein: CASSLTGVGGNTIYF.

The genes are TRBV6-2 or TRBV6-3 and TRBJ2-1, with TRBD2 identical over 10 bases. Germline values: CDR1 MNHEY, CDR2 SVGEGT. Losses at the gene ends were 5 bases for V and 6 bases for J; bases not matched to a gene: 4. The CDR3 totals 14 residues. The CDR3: CASSKTSGFNEQFF. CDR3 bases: TGTGCCAGCAGTAAGACTAGCGGGTTCAATGAGCAGTTCTTC.

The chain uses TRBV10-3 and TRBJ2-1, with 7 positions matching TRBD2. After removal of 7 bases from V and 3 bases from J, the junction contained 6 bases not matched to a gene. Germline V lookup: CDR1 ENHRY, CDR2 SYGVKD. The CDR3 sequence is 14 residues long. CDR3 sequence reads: CAITGGGGYNEQFF. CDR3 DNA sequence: TGTGCCATCACCGGCGGGGGAGGCTACAATGAGCAGTTCTTC.